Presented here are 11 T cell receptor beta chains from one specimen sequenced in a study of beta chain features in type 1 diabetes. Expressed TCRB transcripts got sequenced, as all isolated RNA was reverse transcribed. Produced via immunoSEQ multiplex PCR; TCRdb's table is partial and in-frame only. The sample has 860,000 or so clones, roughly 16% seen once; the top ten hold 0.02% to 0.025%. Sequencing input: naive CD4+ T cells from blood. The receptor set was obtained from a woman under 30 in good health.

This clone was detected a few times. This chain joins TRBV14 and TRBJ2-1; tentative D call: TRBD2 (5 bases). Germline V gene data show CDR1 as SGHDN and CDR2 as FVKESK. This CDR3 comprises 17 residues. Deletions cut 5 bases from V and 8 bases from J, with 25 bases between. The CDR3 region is CASSERFTIEVFDEQFF. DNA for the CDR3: TGTGCCAGCAGCGAGCGGTTTACCATAGAGGTTTTTGATGAGCAGTTCTTC.

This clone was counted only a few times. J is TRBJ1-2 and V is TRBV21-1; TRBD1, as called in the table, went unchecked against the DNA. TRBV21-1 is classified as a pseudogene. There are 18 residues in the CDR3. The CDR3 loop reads CASSKGRGSGQSIYGYTF. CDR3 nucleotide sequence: TGTGCCAGCAGCAAAGGCCGCGGCTCGGGACAGTCAATCTATGGCTACACCTTC.

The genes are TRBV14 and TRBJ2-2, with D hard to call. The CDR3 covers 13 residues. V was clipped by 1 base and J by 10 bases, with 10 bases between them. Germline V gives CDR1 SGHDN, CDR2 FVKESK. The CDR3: CASSQGFFMELFF. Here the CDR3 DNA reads TGTGCCAGCAGCCAAGGTTTTTTCATGGAGCTGTTTTTT.

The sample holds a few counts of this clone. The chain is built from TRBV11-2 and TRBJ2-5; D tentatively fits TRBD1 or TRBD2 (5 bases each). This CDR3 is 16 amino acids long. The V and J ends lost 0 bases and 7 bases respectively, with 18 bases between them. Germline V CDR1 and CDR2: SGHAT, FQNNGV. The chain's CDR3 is CASSLEMDPRGGTQYF. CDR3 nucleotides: TGTGCCAGCAGCTTAGAAATGGACCCTCGTGGGGGGACCCAGTACTTC.

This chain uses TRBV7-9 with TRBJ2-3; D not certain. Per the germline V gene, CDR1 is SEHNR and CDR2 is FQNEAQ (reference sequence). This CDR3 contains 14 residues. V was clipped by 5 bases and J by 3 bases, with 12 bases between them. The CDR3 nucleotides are TGTGCCAGCAGCCCGAGGCGGAAGACAGATACGCAGTATTTT. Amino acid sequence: CASSPRRKTDTQYF.

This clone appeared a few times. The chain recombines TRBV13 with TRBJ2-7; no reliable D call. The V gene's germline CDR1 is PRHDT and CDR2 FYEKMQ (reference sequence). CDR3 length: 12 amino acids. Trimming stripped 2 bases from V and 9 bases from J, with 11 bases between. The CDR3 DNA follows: TGTGCCAGCAGCTTACGGCAGGTGGGGCAGTACTTC. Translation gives CASSLRQVGQYF. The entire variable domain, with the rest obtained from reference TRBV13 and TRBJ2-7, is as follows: AAGVIQSPRHLIKEKRETATLKCYPIPRHDTVYWYQQGPGQDPQFLISFYEKMQSDKGSIPDRFSAQQFSDYHSELNMSSLELGDSALYFCASSLRQVGQYFGPGTRLTVT.

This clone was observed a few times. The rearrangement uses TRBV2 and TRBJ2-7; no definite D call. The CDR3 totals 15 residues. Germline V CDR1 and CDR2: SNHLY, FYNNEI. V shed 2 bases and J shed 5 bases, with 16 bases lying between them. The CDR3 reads CASSELVGMYHEQYF. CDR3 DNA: TGTGCCAGCAGTGAATTAGTGGGGATGTACCACGAGCAGTACTTC.

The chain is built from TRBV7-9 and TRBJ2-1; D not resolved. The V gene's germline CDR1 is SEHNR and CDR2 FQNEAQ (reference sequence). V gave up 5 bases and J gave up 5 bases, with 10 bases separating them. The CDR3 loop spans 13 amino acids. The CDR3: CASSPVSNNEQFF. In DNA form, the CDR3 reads TGTGCCAGCAGCCCCGTGTCGAACAATGAGCAGTTCTTC.

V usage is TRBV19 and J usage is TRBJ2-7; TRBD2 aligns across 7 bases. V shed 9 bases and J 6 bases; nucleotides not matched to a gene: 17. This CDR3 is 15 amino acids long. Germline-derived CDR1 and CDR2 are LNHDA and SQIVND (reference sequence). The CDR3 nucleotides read TGTGCCAGCAGCTTCGAGGATGCGGGAGCGTCCGAGCAGTACTTC. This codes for CASSFEDAGASEQYF. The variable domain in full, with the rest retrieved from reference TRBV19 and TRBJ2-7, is DGGITQSPKYLFRKEGQNVTLSCEQNLNHDAMYWYRQDPGQGLRLIYYSQIVNDFQKGDIAEGYSVSREKKESFPLTVTSAQKNPTAFYLCASSFEDAGASEQYFGPGTRLTVT.

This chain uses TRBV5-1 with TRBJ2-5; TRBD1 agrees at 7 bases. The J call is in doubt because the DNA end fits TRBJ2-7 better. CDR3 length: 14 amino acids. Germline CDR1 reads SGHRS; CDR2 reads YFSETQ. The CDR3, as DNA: TGCGCCAGCAGCCCGGGGACAGCAGGCTACGAGCAGTACTTC. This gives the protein CASSPGTAGYEQYF.

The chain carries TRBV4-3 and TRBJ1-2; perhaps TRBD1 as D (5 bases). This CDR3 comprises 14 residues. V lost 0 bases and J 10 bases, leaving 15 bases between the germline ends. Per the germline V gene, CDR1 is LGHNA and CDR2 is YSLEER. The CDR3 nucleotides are TGCGCCAGCAGCCAAGAACGGAGAGGAGGGGCCTACACCTTC. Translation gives CASSQERRGGAYTF.